A single sample gave rise to the 4 T cell receptor beta chains below, sequenced in a study of blood T cell repertoires in COVID-19. Profiling relied on immunoSEQ multiplex PCR, and the TCRdb table lists in-frame clones only, not all of them. The repertoire holds about 210,000 clones, with about 90% as singletons. Sequencing was done on a sample of peripheral blood. These receptors all stem from a young man with acute or convalescent COVID-19.

This clone has only one observation. This chain links TRBV5-8 with TRBJ1-1, with TRBD1 identical over 7 bases. CDR3 length: 15 amino acids. Germline V gene data show CDR1 as SGHTS and CDR2 as YDEGEE. Trimming took 2 bases from V and 0 from J; bases not matched to a gene: 4. The CDR3 region has the DNA TGTGCCAGCAGCTTACCGGGACAGATGAACACTGAAGCTTTCTTT. Amino acids: CASSLPGQMNTEAFF.

The CDR3 region is CASSPPPGGLNEQFF. The CDR3 DNA is TGTGCCAGCTCACCGCCTCCGGGGGGCCTAAATGAGCAGTTCTTC. The V gene is TRBV18, the J gene TRBJ2-1, with D perhaps TRBD2 (7 bases). The germline V gene encodes CDR1 KGHSH and CDR2 LQKENI. The ends were cut back, 3 bases at V and 7 bases at J, with 16 bases in the middle. This CDR3 spans 15 amino acids. Supplemented by reference TRBV18 and TRBJ2-1, the full variable domain reads NAGVMQNPRHLVRRRGQEARLRCSPMKGHSHVYWYRQLPEEGLKFMVYLQKENIIDESGMPKERFSAEFPKEGPSILRIQQVVRGDSAAYFCASSPPPGGLNEQFFGPGTRLTVL.

V and J are TRBV12-5 and TRBJ2-7; perhaps TRBD1 as D (6 bases). Trimming cost V 7 bases and J 9 bases, with 19 bases left between them. The CDR3 has 13 residues. The germline V gene encodes CDR1 LGHNT and CDR2 FRNRAP. As DNA, the CDR3 is TGTGCTAGTGCCCTGGGGACAACACTAGGGCAGTACTTC. It encodes CASALGTTLGQYF.

The chain employs TRBV7-2 and TRBJ2-2; no clear D gene. From germline, CDR1 is SGHTA and CDR2 FQGNSA. V was trimmed by 5 bases and J by 8 bases, leaving 15 bases between them. The CDR3 runs 14 residues. The CDR3 here is CASSPRAVAGELFF. The DNA of the CDR3 is TGTGCCAGCAGCCCCCGCGCGGTTGCAGGGGAGCTGTTTTTT.